The 8 T cell receptor beta chains listed next were all sequenced from one sample in a study of OX40 agonist ivuxolimab in advanced cancers. Generated by immunoSEQ multiplex PCR, the TCRdb table keeps only in-frame clones and is missing some. In the table there are tens of thousands of clones, 75% to 90% of which are singletons. Sequences were derived from CD4+ or CD8+ T cells sorted from blood, sampled in a trial of the OX40 agonist ivuxolimab. The source is an adult with an advanced solid tumor such as melanoma, head and neck, liver or kidney cancer.

The chain recombines TRBV11-3 with TRBJ2-3; perhaps TRBD1 as D (6 bases). Germline CDR1 SGHNT, CDR2 YENEEA. There are 17 residues in the CDR3. V was shortened by 1 base and J by 2 bases, with 16 bases between the two germline ends. CDR3 DNA sequence: TGTGCCAGCAGCTTAGCGGTGGGCAGGGGAGACACAGATACGCAGTATTTT. Translation: CASSLAVGRGDTDTQYF. The variable domain in full, completed from reference TRBV11-3 and TRBJ2-3, reads EAGVVQSPRYKIIEKKQPVAFWCNPISGHNTLYWYLQNLGQGPELLIRYENEEAVDDSQLPKDRFSAERLKGVDSTLKIQPAELGDSAVYLCASSLAVGRGDTDTQYFGPGTRLTVL.

The chain couples TRBV29-1 to TRBJ1-2; D not certain. With 6 bases removed from V and 2 bases from J, the gap between germline ends came to 10 bases. The CDR3 sequence is 12 residues long. Germline CDR1 is SQVTM and CDR2 is ANQGSEA. DNA of the CDR3: TGCAGCGTCGGGTCTCTAAACTATGGCTACACCTTC. Protein: CSVGSLNYGYTF. The whole variable domain, remainder taken from reference TRBV29-1 and TRBJ1-2, is SAVISQKPSRDICQRGTSLTIQCQVDSQVTMMFWYRQQPGQSLTLIATANQGSEATYESGFVIDKFPISRPNLTFSTLTVSNMSPEDSSIYLCSVGSLNYGYTFGSGTRLTVV.

V and J are TRBV18 and TRBJ2-3, with D possibly TRBD2 on 5 matching bases. The ends were cut back, 2 bases at V and 3 bases at J, with 12 bases in the middle. Germline CDR1 KGHSH, CDR2 LQKENI. This CDR3 spans 15 amino acids. DNA of the CDR3: TGTGCCAGCTCACCATCCAGCGGTGGAACAGATACGCAGTATTTT. Amino acids: CASSPSSGGTDTQYF.

This clone came up once. Other DNA sequences of this sample code for an identical CDR3. The chain carries TRBV5-1 and TRBJ1-2; D unresolved. The V gene's germline CDR1 is SGHRS and CDR2 YFSETQ. The CDR3 runs to 12 residues. Trimming took 0 bases from V and 6 from J, leaving 6 bases between them. CDR3 DNA: TGCGCCAGCAGCTTGGCGCGGGATGGCTACACCTTC. This codes for CASSLARDGYTF.

The chain recombines TRBV5-1 with TRBJ2-3; TRBD2 agrees at 10 bases. Germline CDR1 reads SGHRS; CDR2 reads YFSETQ. The CDR3 runs 15 residues. V was clipped by 4 bases and J by 4 bases; unmatched bases: 6. The CDR3: CASSTGTSVADTQYF. Written as DNA, the CDR3 is TGCGCCAGCAGCACCGGGACTAGCGTCGCAGATACGCAGTATTTT.

The chain recombines TRBV11-3 with TRBJ2-7, with no clear D. CDR1 SGHNT and CDR2 YENEEA come from the germline V gene. This CDR3 is built from 14 residues. The V and J ends lost 5 bases and 3 bases respectively, with 14 bases between them. The chain's CDR3 is CASSPDEAHYEQYF. CDR3 nucleotides: TGTGCCAGCAGCCCAGACGAGGCCCACTACGAGCAGTACTTC.

J is TRBJ1-2 and V is TRBV29-1, with D maybe TRBD1 (5 bases). Germline CDR1 SQVTM, CDR2 ANQGSEA. V dropped 0 bases and J dropped 7 bases, with 9 bases sitting between them. This CDR3 comprises 12 residues. This CDR3 reads CSVEDQGGGYTF. The CDR3, as DNA: TGCAGCGTTGAAGATCAGGGTGGTGGCTACACCTTC.

The V gene is TRBV11-2, the J gene TRBJ1-1, with a weak D call TRBD1 (5 bases). Germline lookup yields CDR1 SGHAT and CDR2 FQNNGV. The V and J ends lost 5 bases and 1 base respectively, with 8 bases between them. The CDR3 covers 13 residues. CDR3 DNA sequence: TGTGCCAGCAGCAGACAGCAGAACACTGAAGCTTTCTTT. This gives the protein CASSRQQNTEAFF.